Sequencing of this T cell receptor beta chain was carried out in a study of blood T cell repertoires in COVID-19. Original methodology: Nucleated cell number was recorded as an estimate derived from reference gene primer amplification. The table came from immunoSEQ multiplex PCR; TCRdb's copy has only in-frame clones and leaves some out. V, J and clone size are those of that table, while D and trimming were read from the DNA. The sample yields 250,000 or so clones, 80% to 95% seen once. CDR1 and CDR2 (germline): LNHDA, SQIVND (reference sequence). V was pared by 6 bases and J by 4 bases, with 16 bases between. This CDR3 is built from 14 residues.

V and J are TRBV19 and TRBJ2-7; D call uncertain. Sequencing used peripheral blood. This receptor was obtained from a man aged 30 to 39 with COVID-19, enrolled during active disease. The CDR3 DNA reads TGTGCCAGTAGCCTAAGTTATTTCAATTACGAGCAGTACTTC. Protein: CASSLSYFNYEQYF.